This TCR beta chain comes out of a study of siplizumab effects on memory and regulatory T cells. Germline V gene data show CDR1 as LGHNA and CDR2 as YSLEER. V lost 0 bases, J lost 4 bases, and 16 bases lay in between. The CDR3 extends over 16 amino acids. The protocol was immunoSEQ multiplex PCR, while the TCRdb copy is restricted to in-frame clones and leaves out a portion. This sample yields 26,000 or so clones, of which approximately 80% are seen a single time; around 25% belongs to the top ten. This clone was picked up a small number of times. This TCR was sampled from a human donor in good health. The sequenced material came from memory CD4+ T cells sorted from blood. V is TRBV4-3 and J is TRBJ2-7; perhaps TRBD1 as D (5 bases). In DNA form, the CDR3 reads TGCGCCAGCAGCCAAGAATTTGGGGCAGGGATATACGAGCAGTACTTC. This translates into CASSQEFGAGIYEQYF.